The sequence of this T cell receptor (beta chain) was determined in a study of regulatory T cells in long-lasting Graves disease. CDR3-region Arm-PCR and iRepertoire HTBI primers produced the TCR beta libraries. In TCRdb, the multiplex PCR reads were re-called with MiXCR into one record per CDR3 protein. The sample lists around 250,000 distinct CDR3 sequences; about 19% were seen once. Time point meaning: newly diagnosed GD, antithyroid drugs for less than 3 months. Following extraction of RNA from PBMCs, that RNA was used to make the TCR library. The TCR was taken from a female donor with Graves disease. Specimen: peripheral blood mononuclear cells (PBMCs), collected at new diagnosis, from a patient treated with antithyroid drugs.

The CDR3: CASNDVWDTEAFF. CDR3 bases: TGTGCCAGCAACGACGTGTGGGACACTGAAGCTTTCTTT. The chain carries TRBV6-1 and TRBJ1-1; the D is unclear. Germline lookup yields CDR1 MNHNS and CDR2 SASEGT. Trimming removed 7 bases from V and 3 bases from J, with 12 bases in between. The CDR3 runs 13 residues.